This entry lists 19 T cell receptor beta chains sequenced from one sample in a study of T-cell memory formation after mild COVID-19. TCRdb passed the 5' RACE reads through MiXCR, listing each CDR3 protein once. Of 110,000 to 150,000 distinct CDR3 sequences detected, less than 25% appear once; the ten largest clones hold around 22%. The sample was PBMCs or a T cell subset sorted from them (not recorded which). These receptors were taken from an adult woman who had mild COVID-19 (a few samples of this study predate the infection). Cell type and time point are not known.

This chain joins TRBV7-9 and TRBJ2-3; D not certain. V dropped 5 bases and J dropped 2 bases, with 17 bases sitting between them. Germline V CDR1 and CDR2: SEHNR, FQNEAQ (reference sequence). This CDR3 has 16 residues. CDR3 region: CASSPLRSTFTDTQYF. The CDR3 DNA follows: TGTGCCAGCAGCCCGCTGCGCAGTACCTTCACAGATACGCAGTATTTT. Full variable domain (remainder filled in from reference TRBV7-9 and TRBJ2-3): DTGVSQNPRHKITKRGQNVTFRCDPISEHNRLYWYRQTLGQGPEFLTYFQNEAQLEKSRLLSDRFSAERPKGSFSTLEIQRTEQGDSAMYLCASSPLRSTFTDTQYFGPGTRLTVL.

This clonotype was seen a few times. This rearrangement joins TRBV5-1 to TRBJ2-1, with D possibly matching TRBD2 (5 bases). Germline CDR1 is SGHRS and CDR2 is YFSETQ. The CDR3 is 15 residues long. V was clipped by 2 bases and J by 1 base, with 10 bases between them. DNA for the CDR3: TGCGCCAGCAGCTTTGCCGGGGATTCCTACAATGAGCAGTTCTTC. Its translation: CASSFAGDSYNEQFF.

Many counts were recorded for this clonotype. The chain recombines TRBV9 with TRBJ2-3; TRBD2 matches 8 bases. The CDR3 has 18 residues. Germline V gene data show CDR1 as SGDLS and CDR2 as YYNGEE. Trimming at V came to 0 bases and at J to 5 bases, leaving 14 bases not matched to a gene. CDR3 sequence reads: CASSVEIGTGGPIDTQYF. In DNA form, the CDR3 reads TGTGCCAGCAGCGTAGAGATTGGGACGGGAGGGCCGATAGATACGCAGTATTTT.

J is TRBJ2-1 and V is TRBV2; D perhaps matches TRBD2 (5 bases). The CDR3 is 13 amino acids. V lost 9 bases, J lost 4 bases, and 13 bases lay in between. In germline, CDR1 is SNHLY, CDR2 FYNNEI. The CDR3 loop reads CASPGEVYNEQFF. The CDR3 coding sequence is TGTGCCAGTCCCGGGGAAGTTTACAATGAGCAGTTCTTC.

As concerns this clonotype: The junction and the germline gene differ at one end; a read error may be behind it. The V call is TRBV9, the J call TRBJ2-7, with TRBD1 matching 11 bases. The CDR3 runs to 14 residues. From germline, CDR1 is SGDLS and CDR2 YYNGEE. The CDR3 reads CSSSEGQGAYEQYF. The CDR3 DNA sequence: TGTTCCAGCAGCGAGGGACAGGGGGCCTACGAGCAGTACTTC.

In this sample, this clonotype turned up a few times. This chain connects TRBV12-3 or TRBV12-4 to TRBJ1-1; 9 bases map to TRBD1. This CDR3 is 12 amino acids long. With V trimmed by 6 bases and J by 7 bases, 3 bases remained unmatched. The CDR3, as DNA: TGTGCCAGCAGCTGGACAGGGGTTGAAGCTTTCTTT. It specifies CASSWTGVEAFF.

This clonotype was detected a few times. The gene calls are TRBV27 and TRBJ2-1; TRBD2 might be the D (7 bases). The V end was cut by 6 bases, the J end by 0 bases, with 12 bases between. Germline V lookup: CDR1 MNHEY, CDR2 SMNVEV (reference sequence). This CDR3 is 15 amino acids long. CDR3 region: CASRGGVSSYNEQFF. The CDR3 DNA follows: TGTGCCAGCAGAGGGGGGGTTAGCTCCTACAATGAGCAGTTCTTC.

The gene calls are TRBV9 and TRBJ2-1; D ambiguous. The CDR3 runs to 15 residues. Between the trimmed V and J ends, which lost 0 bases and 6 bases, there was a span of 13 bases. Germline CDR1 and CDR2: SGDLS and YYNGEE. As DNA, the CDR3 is TGTGCCAGCAGCGTAGGGAGTGTATTGGGCAATGAGCAGTTCTTC. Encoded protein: CASSVGSVLGNEQFF. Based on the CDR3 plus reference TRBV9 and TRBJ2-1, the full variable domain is DSGVTQTPKHLITATGQRVTLRCSPRSGDLSVYWYQQSLDQGLQFLIQYYNGEERAKGNILERFSAQQFPDLHSELNLSSLELGDSALYFCASSVGSVLGNEQFFGPGTRLTVL.

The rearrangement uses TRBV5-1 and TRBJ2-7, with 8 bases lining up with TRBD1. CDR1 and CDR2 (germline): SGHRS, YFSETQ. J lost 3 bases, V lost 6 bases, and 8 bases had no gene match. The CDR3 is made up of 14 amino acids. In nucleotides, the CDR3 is TGCGCCAGCATGGATGGGACAGGCTTCTACGAGCAGTACTTC. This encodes CASMDGTGFYEQYF.

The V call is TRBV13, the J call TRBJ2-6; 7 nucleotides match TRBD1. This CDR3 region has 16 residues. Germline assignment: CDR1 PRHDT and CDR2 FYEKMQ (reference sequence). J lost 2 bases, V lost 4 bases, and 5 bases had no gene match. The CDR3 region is CASSSLQGAGANVLTF. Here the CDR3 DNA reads TGTGCCAGCAGCTCCCTCCAGGGGGCTGGGGCCAACGTCCTGACTTTC. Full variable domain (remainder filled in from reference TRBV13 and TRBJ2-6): AAGVIQSPRHLIKEKRETATLKCYPIPRHDTVYWYQQGPGQDPQFLISFYEKMQSDKGSIPDRFSAQQFSDYHSELNMSSLELGDSALYFCASSSLQGAGANVLTFGAGSRLTVL.

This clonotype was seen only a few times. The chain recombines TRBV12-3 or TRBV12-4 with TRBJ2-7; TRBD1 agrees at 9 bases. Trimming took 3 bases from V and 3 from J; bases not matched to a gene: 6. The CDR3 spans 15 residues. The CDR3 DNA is TGTGCCAGCAGTTTTCCGGGACAGGGTAACTACGAGCAGTACTTC. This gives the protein CASSFPGQGNYEQYF.

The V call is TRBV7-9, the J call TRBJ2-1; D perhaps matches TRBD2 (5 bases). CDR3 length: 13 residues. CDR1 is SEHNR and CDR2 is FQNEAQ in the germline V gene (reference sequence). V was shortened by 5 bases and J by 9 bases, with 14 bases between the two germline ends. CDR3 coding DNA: TGTGCCAGCAGCCCGGAGGTTTATGCTGAGCAGTTCTTC. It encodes CASSPEVYAEQFF.

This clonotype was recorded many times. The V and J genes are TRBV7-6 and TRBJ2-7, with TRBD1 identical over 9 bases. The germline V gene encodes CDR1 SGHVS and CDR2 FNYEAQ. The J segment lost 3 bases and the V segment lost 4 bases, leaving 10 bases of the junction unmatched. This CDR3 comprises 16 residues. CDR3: CASSYEPGQGRYEQYF. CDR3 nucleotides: TGTGCCAGCAGCTACGAACCGGGACAGGGCCGCTACGAGCAGTACTTC. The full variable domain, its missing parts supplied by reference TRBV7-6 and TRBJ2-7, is GAGVSQSPRYKVTKRGQDVALRCDPISGHVSLYWYRQALGQGPEFLTYFNYEAQQDKSGLPNDRFSAERPEGSISTLTIQRTEQRDSAMYRCASSYEPGQGRYEQYFGPGTRLTVT.

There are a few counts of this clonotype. The chain's CDR3 is CASRGQVNTEAFF. CDR3 DNA sequence: TGTGCCAGCAGGGGACAGGTGAACACTGAAGCTTTCTTT. The V call is TRBV12-3 or TRBV12-4, the J call TRBJ1-1, with 8 bases aligning to TRBD1. V gave up 6 bases and J gave up 0 bases; unmatched junction bases: 0. This CDR3 is 13 amino acids long.

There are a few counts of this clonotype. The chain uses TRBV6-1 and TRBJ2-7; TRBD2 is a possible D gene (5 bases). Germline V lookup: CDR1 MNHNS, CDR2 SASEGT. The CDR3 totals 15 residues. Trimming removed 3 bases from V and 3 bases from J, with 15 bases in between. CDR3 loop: CASSDQDFSDYEQYF. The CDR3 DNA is TGTGCCAGCAGTGATCAGGACTTTTCCGACTACGAGCAGTACTTC.

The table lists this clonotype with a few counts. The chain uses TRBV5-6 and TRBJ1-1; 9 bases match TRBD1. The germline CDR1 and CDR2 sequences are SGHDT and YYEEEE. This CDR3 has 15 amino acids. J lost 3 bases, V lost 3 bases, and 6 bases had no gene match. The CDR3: CASSWDRATDTEAFF. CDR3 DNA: TGTGCCAGCAGCTGGGACAGGGCGACTGACACTGAAGCTTTCTTT.

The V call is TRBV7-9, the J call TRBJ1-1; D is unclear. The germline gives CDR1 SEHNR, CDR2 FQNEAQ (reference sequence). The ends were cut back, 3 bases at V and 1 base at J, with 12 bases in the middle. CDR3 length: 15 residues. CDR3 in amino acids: CASSFPEIGNTEAFF. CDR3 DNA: TGTGCCAGCAGCTTCCCGGAAATCGGGAACACTGAAGCTTTCTTT.

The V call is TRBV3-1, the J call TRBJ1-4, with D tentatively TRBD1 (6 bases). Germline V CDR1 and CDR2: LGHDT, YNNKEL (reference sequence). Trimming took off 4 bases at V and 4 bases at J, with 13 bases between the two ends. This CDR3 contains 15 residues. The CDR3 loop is CASSRTGSGNEKLFF. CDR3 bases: TGTGCCAGCAGCCGTACAGGGAGTGGTAATGAAAAACTGTTTTTT.

This CDR3 reads CASILVETYYGYTF. In DNA form, the CDR3 reads TGTGCCAGCATCCTGGTGGAGACTTACTATGGCTACACCTTC. The chain combines TRBV5-5 with TRBJ1-2; D gene uncertain. Germline CDR1 and CDR2: SGHKS and YYEKEE (reference sequence). The CDR3 runs to 14 residues. Between the trimmed V and J ends, which lost 6 bases and 3 bases, there was a span of 15 bases. The whole variable domain, filled in from reference TRBV5-5 and TRBJ1-2, reads DAGVTQSPTHLIKTRGQQVTLRCSPISGHKSVSWYQQVLGQGPQFIFQYYEKEERGRGNFPDRFSARQFPNYSSELNVNALLLGDSALYLCASILVETYYGYTFGSGTRLTVV.